Sequencing of this T cell receptor beta chain was carried out in a study of blood T cell repertoires in COVID-19. About the research overall: Either two negative PCRs, clearance, or symptom resolution qualified Cohort 3 donors as recovered.

Profiled with immunoSEQ multiplex PCR; TCRdb holds only in-frame clones, not every one. The sample comprises 330,000 or so clones, more than 70% of which are singletons, and approximately 1.9% rests with the top ten. Germline-derived CDR1 and CDR2 are ENHRY and SYGVKD. Trimming left V 3 bases short and J 0 bases short, with 3 bases between. The CDR3 runs 13 residues. This chain links TRBV10-3 with TRBJ1-3; no firm D call. This receptor was taken from a man aged 35 to 55 in a cohort exposed to, infected with or recovered from COVID-19 (not recorded which). The sequenced sample consisted of PBMCs or T cells enriched from blood (not recorded which). The CDR3 sequence is CAISDVSGNTIYF. CDR3 coding DNA: TGTGCCATCAGTGACGTCTCTGGAAACACCATATATTTT.